In its sample, the clone carrying this T cell receptor (beta chain) was seen many times. The antigen is not known. This CDR3 has 15 amino acids. V was cut by 4 bases and J by 2 bases, with 9 bases left in between. In germline, CDR1 is LNHDA, CDR2 SQIVND (reference sequence). Moderate-to-severe activity, CAS ≥3, NOSPECS ≥4 and duration under 3 months were recorded for donors with ophthalmopathy. The evidence that diagnosis relied on was clinical symptoms, serum thyroxine, TRAb, thyroid ultrasound and orbital computed tomography. The PBMCs had their origin in 7.5 to 10 ml of fresh peripheral blood. RNA transcripts provided the template for amplifying TCR beta CDR3 regions. HTBI-primed RT-PCR formed the first round, and a multiplex PCR formed the second. TCRdb independently ran MiXCR on the multiplex PCR reads; one entry per CDR3 protein. The table includes 45,000 to 60,000 distinct CDR3 sequences, less than 65% detected once.

This entry is derived from a study of Graves' ophthalmopathy and Graves' hyperthyroidism. Study findings and constraints: Blood samples also showed most expanded thyroid clonotypes exceeding 0.001 frequency.

The gene calls are TRBV19 and TRBJ2-6, with D possibly matching TRBD2 (5 bases). Sequencing was done on a sample of peripheral blood. This receptor was identified in an adult woman with Graves' ophthalmopathy. The CDR3 reads CASSNFGTGANVLTF. Here the CDR3 DNA reads TGTGCCAGTAGTAATTTCGGGACTGGGGCCAACGTCCTGACTTTC.